Listed below are T cell receptor beta chains from one sample, sequenced in a study of blood T cell repertoires in COVID-19. The method was immunoSEQ multiplex PCR; TCRdb's version includes in-frame clones alone and lacks a portion of them. This table holds over 300,000 clones, 90% found once. Sequencing used peripheral blood. The origin of the receptors is a man younger than 35 with active or convalescent COVID-19. The CDR3 runs from the conserved cysteine through the conserved F or W. The D gene is left open where the match is weak. Clone size appears in some rows only: once, few, many, or a class for an expanded clone.

v_gene,abundance,j_gene,d_gene,len,CDR3nt,CDR3aa
TRBV29-1,NA,TRBJ1-2,NA,13,TGCAGCGTTGAAGACCCCGTACATTATGGCTACACCTTC,CSVEDPVHYGYTF
TRBV5-4,NA,TRBJ1-6,TRBD1,17,TGTGCCAGCAGCTTACTTCCGACAGGGGGCTATAATTCACCCCTCCACTTT,CASSLLPTGGYNSPLHF
TRBV7-9,NA,TRBJ1-4,TRBD1,15,TGTGCCAGCGGGGACAGGGATCCCCCTAATGAAAAACTGTTTTTT,CASGDRDPPNEKLFF
TRBV15,NA,TRBJ2-7,NA,15,TGTGCCACCAGCAGAGATCAGGTCTACTCCTACGAGCAGTACTTC,CATSRDQVYSYEQYF
TRBV4-1,NA,TRBJ1-1,NA,16,TGCGCCAGCAGCCAAGTTTCAGGGATCAGGGGCACTGAAGCTTTCTTT,CASSQVSGIRGTEAFF
TRBV4-2,once,TRBJ2-1,TRBD2,15,TGTGCCAGCAGCCAAGTGGGCGGGAGTAACAATGAGCAGTTCTTC,CASSQVGGSNNEQFF
TRBV11-3,NA,TRBJ2-7,NA,14,TGTGCCAGCAGCAGCGGAGCCCCTTTTTACGAGCAGTACTTC,CASSSGAPFYEQYF
TRBV3-1/TRBV3-2,many,TRBJ1-6,TRBD1,15,TGTGCCAGCAGCCGGAACAGGGGGGCTGGATCACCCCTCCACTTT,CASSRNRGAGSPLHF
TRBV5-1,NA,TRBJ1-2,TRBD1,14,TGCGCCAGCAGCTCCACAGGGGTCACGAATGGCTACACCTTC,CASSSTGVTNGYTF
TRBV24-1,NA,TRBJ2-2,TRBD2,16,TGTGCCACCCAGGGCCCAGTAGCGGGAGTTAACGGGGAGCTGTTTTTT,CATQGPVAGVNGELFF
TRBV19,NA,TRBJ2-3,TRBD2,16,TGTGCCAGTAAGGTTAGCGGGGCTTTTGTCACAGATACGCAGTATTTT,CASKVSGAFVTDTQYF